One sample yielded the 9 T cell receptor beta chains listed below, sequenced in a study of glioma-infiltrating T cells after dendritic cell vaccination. Sequencing used immunoSEQ multiplex PCR; TCRdb keeps in-frame clones, though not all of them. There are over 90,000 clones in the sample; 81% occur only once, and approximately 12% lies in the top ten. Sample: blood, taken before dendritic cell vaccination. These receptors originate from a human donor with glioblastoma.

The V call is TRBV5-1, the J call TRBJ2-7; 12 bases align to TRBD1. CDR3 length: 14 amino acids. Per germline, CDR1 SGHRS and CDR2 YFSETQ. V was clipped by 4 bases and J by 6 bases; unmatched bases: 5. CDR3 sequence: CASSPGTGGAEQYF. The CDR3 DNA reads as TGCGCCAGCAGCCCGGGGACAGGGGGCGCCGAGCAGTACTTC.

The gene calls are TRBV7-2 and TRBJ1-2; D is perhaps TRBD1 (5 bases). The germline V gene has CDR1 SGHTA and CDR2 FQGNSA. The V gene lost 6 bases and the J gene lost 6 bases, with 17 bases spanning the gap. The CDR3 is 14 amino acids. The CDR3 loop reads CASSRNGQGHGYTF. CDR3 in DNA: TGTGCCAGCAGTCGTAATGGGCAGGGCCATGGCTACACCTTC.

This clone appeared a single time. This chain connects TRBV6-1 to TRBJ2-1; TRBD2 agrees at 15 bases. This CDR3 comprises 16 residues. Germline CDR1 and CDR2: MNHNS and SASEGT. V shed 3 bases, J shed 12 bases, and the junction held 9 bases outside the gene matches. CDR3 sequence reads: CASSEAGLAGGRGQFF. The CDR3 DNA is TGTGCCAGCAGTGAGGCCGGACTAGCGGGGGGGCGGGGGCAGTTCTTC.

The V and J genes are TRBV13 and TRBJ2-3; TRBD2 matches 7 bases. This CDR3 is built from 15 residues. V lost 5 bases, J lost 7 bases, and 12 bases stayed unmatched. Germline V gene sequence: CDR1 PRHDT, CDR2 FYEKMQ (reference sequence). In DNA, the CDR3 is TGTGCCAGCAGCGACGCTGGGATTAGCGGGTATACGCAGTATTTT. The encoded protein is CASSDAGISGYTQYF.

The J gene is TRBJ1-2, the V gene TRBV27; 9 nucleotides line up with TRBD1. This CDR3 has 14 amino acids. CDR1 and CDR2 (germline): MNHEY, SMNVEV (reference sequence). V shed 6 bases, J shed 4 bases, and the junction held 6 bases outside the gene matches. For the CDR3, the DNA is TGTGCCAGCAGGTCGACAGGGGGGAGCTATGGCTACACCTTC. Amino acids: CASRSTGGSYGYTF.

CDR3 bases: TGTGCCAGCAGCCCCCCGGGACACTACTACGAGCAGTACTTC. Its protein product is CASSPPGHYYEQYF. The chain recombines TRBV13 with TRBJ2-7, with TRBD1 as a possible D gene (6 bases). V was trimmed by 5 bases and J by 3 bases, leaving 14 bases between them. CDR3 length: 14 residues. CDR1 is PRHDT, CDR2 FYEKMQ, per germline (reference sequence).

Regarding this clone: The junction departs from germline at one end; a sequencing error may be responsible. CDR3 sequence (DNA): TGTGCTAGCAGCTTGGGGACAGGCGACATTCAGTACTTC. Its translation is CASSLGTGDIQYF. The J gene is TRBJ2-4, the V gene TRBV7-7, with 8 bases that match TRBD1. In germline, CDR1 is SSHAT, CDR2 FNYEAQ (reference sequence). The CDR3 totals 13 residues.

This chain joins TRBV5-6 and TRBJ1-6; 10 positions match TRBD1. The germline gives CDR1 SGHDT, CDR2 YYEEEE. The CDR3 is made up of 17 amino acids. The V segment lost 2 bases and the J segment 1 base; nucleotides outside the gene matches: 3. CDR3 residues: CASSFRDRGSYNSPLHF. The CDR3 nucleotides read TGTGCCAGCAGCTTTAGGGACAGGGGATCCTATAATTCACCCCTCCACTTT.

The V and J genes are TRBV4-2 and TRBJ2-3, with TRBD1 matching over 11 bases. This CDR3 is 16 amino acids long. The trim removed 5 bases at V and 2 bases at J, leaving 6 bases unmatched. Germline V gene data show CDR1 as LGHNA and CDR2 as YNFKEQ. CDR3 loop: CASSTGQGANTDTQYF. As DNA, the CDR3 is TGTGCCAGCAGCACTGGACAGGGGGCCAACACAGATACGCAGTATTTT.